One sample yielded the 21 T cell receptor beta chains listed below, sequenced in a study of metastatic and nonmetastatic thyroid tumors (dated by TCRdb to the early 2020s). None of the patients had been given any treatment before thyroid surgery. Libraries came from PCR. Sequenced using an Illumina HiSeq 4000. TCRdb's own reprocessing of the public reads used fastp at Q25 and MiXCR and kept productive beta chains. The sample contains some 8,000 clones, approximately 40% of them found a single time. 30% to 40% of the sample lies in the top ten. Sequencing was performed on tumor tissue. All receptors come from a male donor with papillary thyroid cancer or a benign thyroid nodule (not recorded which). Some clones in this sample may be carry-over from other donors' samples.

The chain couples TRBV20-1 to TRBJ2-7; 9 bases align to TRBD1. The germline CDR1 and CDR2 sequences are DFQATT and SNEGSKA (reference sequence). V shed 5 bases, J shed 3 bases, and the junction held 11 bases outside the gene matches. The CDR3 has 15 amino acids. The CDR3 spells CSAPTDRGTFYEQYF. The CDR3 DNA reads as TGCAGTGCTCCTACGGACAGGGGCACTTTCTACGAGCAGTACTTC.

This chain links TRBV20-1 with TRBJ1-2; 7 bases fit TRBD1. The V gene end was trimmed by 4 bases and the J gene end by 5 bases; junction bases not matched to a gene: 10. Germline assignment: CDR1 DFQATT and CDR2 SNEGSKA (reference sequence). This CDR3 comprises 14 residues. CDR3 loop: CSAIIGTAIYGYTF. The DNA for the CDR3 is TGCAGTGCTATCATAGGGACAGCGATATATGGCTACACCTTC.

The table lists this clone with a few counts. The chain employs TRBV6-2 or TRBV6-3 and TRBJ2-1; 10 bases are shared with TRBD1. V was clipped by 6 bases and J by 3 bases; unmatched bases: 8. This CDR3 comprises 16 residues. The germline CDR1 and CDR2 sequences are MNHEY and SVGEGT. This chain's CDR3 is CASRDLGTGDYNEQFF. As DNA, the CDR3 is TGTGCCAGCAGGGACCTAGGGACAGGGGACTACAATGAGCAGTTCTTC.

V and J are TRBV19 and TRBJ1-2; D is possibly TRBD1 (5 bases). The ends were cut back, 3 bases at V and 5 bases at J, with 13 bases in the middle. This CDR3 spans 14 amino acids. Germline V lookup: CDR1 LNHDA, CDR2 SQIVND (reference sequence). This CDR3 is CASSMGRTSYGYTF. CDR3 in DNA: TGTGCCAGTAGTATGGGGCGAACTTCTTATGGCTACACCTTC.

V is TRBV20-1 and J is TRBJ1-1, with TRBD1 matching over 8 bases. In germline, CDR1 is DFQATT, CDR2 SNEGSKA (reference sequence). The CDR3 is 13 residues long. Trimming removed 8 bases from V and 5 bases from J; junction bases left unmatched: 10. CDR3 sequence: CSFKTGAGTEAFF. In DNA, the CDR3 is TGCAGTTTCAAGACAGGGGCGGGGACTGAAGCTTTCTTT.

Remarks on this clone: The junction shows a germline mismatch at one end, possibly a read error. The rearrangement links TRBV4-3 to TRBJ2-6, with D tentatively TRBD1 (5 bases). Germline CDR1 reads LGHNA; CDR2 reads YSLEER. This CDR3 has 16 residues. The CDR3 nucleotides read TGCGAAAGCAGCCAAGAAGAAGGGGCTGGGGCCAACGTCCTGTCTTTC. It codes for CESSQEEGAGANVLSF.

J is TRBJ1-2 and V is TRBV9; 9 nucleotides match TRBD1. This CDR3 region has 15 residues. The J segment lost 2 bases and the V segment lost 6 bases, leaving 8 bases of the junction unmatched. The germline CDR1 and CDR2 sequences are SGDLS and YYNGEE. The CDR3: CASTSPGTGNYGYTF. CDR3 in DNA: TGTGCCAGCACCAGTCCCGGGACAGGGAACTATGGCTACACCTTC.

The chain couples TRBV27 to TRBJ2-3; 9 bases are a match to TRBD1. Losses at the gene ends were 6 bases for V and 6 bases for J; bases not matched to a gene: 7. Germline CDR1 reads MNHEY; CDR2 reads SMNVEV (reference sequence). There are 14 residues in the CDR3. The CDR3 DNA reads TGTGCCAGCAGCCAGAACAGGGGGCTGGATACGCAGTATTTT. Its protein is CASSQNRGLDTQYF.

This clone was counted only a few times. The gene calls are TRBV6-1 and TRBJ2-3; 9 nucleotides line up with TRBD1. CDR1 and CDR2 (germline): MNHNS, SASEGT. The V gene end was trimmed by 5 bases and the J gene end by 4 bases; junction bases not matched to a gene: 4. The length of the CDR3 is 14 residues. The CDR3 sequence is CASSSTGGADTQYF. The CDR3 DNA follows: TGTGCCAGCAGTTCGACAGGGGGAGCAGATACGCAGTATTTT.

The chain recombines TRBV20-1 with TRBJ1-5; maybe TRBD1 (6 bases). Germline-derived CDR1 and CDR2 are DFQATT and SNEGSKA (reference sequence). The CDR3 runs 15 residues. The V end lost 5 bases, the J end lost 3 bases, and 17 bases lay between the germline ends. The CDR3 is CSALPKGELNQPQHF. The CDR3 DNA follows: TGCAGTGCTCTACCTAAGGGGGAACTCAATCAGCCCCAGCATTTT.

This clone occurred a few times. The V gene is TRBV11-3, the J gene TRBJ1-2; D gene uncertain. CDR1 is SGHNT, CDR2 YENEEA, per germline. Trimming pared 2 bases from V and 4 bases from J, leaving 14 bases between. The CDR3 is 15 residues long. CDR3 bases: TGTGCCAGCAGCTTAATTGCGGGGTTCGGCTATGGCTACACCTTC. It is translated as CASSLIAGFGYGYTF.

The J gene is TRBJ2-1, the V gene TRBV5-1; weak D call: TRBD1 (5 bases). This CDR3 has 17 amino acids. Germline V gives CDR1 SGHRS, CDR2 YFSETQ. Trimming left V 0 bases short and J 8 bases short, with 21 bases between. CDR3 in amino acids: CASSLGYRPVGPDEQFF. The DNA for the CDR3 is TGCGCCAGCAGCTTGGGTTACAGGCCAGTGGGGCCGGATGAGCAGTTCTTC.

CDR3 sequence reads: CASSEWDTQYF. As DNA, the CDR3 is TGTGCCAGCAGTGAGTGGGATACGCAGTATTTT. V gene TRBV12-3 or TRBV12-4 combines with J gene TRBJ2-3; D not certain. The CDR3 has 11 amino acids. V was pared by 5 bases and J by 6 bases, with 6 bases between.

This clone was seen a handful of times. This may stem from a read error, because a much larger clone lies one nucleotide away. V usage is TRBV6-5 and J usage is TRBJ1-2, with 8 bases aligning to TRBD1. This CDR3 region has 18 residues. The trim removed 1 base at V and 1 base at J, leaving 11 bases unmatched. Germline V gene lookup returns CDR1 MNHEY and CDR2 SVGAGI. CDR3 sequence: CASSYYLWVQGVNYGYTF. The DNA for the CDR3 is TGTGCCAGCAGTTACTACCTGTGGGTACAGGGGGTTAACTATGGCTACACCTTC.

The chain joins TRBV6-1 to TRBJ1-6; 11 nucleotides agree with TRBD1. The CDR3 runs to 14 residues. V gave up 5 bases and J gave up 8 bases; unmatched junction bases: 2. Germline lookup yields CDR1 MNHNS and CDR2 SASEGT. CDR3 in amino acids: CASSRDRGDSPLHF. For the CDR3, the DNA is TGTGCCAGCAGTCGGGACAGGGGGGATTCACCCCTCCACTTT.

Details on this clone: The germline gene is not matched at one end of the junction; a read error may be the cause. The chain recombines TRBV30 with TRBJ1-2; D may be TRBD1 (5 bases). The germline V gene has CDR1 GTSNPN and CDR2 SVGIG (reference sequence). This CDR3 comprises 13 residues. CDR3 bases: TGTGTCTGGATTTCGGGGGTGGTCTATGGCTACACCTTC. Residues: CVWISGVVYGYTF.

The rearrangement uses TRBV5-1 and TRBJ2-2, with 11 bases identical to TRBD2. V gave up 3 bases and J gave up 5 bases; unmatched junction bases: 3. This CDR3 comprises 15 residues. The V gene's germline CDR1 is SGHRS and CDR2 YFSETQ. CDR3 sequence reads: CASSSTSGTTGELFF. CDR3 coding DNA: TGCGCCAGCAGCTCGACTAGCGGGACGACCGGGGAGCTGTTTTTT.

This chain joins TRBV6-1 and TRBJ2-2; 7 bases map to TRBD2. The CDR3 spans 15 residues. The J segment lost 1 base and the V segment lost 4 bases, leaving 3 bases of the junction unmatched. In germline, CDR1 is MNHNS, CDR2 SASEGT. The CDR3 DNA reads TGTGCCAGCAGTGCGACGGGGGGGAACACCGGGGAGCTGTTTTTT. Translating gives CASSATGGNTGELFF.

The sample holds a few counts of this clone. The chain employs TRBV20-1 and TRBJ1-6; tentatively, D is TRBD1 (5 bases). There are 15 residues in the CDR3. The germline V gene has CDR1 DFQATT and CDR2 SNEGSKA (reference sequence). Trimming removed 0 bases from V and 9 bases from J, with 15 bases in between. CDR3 protein: CSARDRGRDSSPLHF. The DNA of the CDR3 is TGCAGTGCTAGAGATAGGGGCAGGGATTCTTCACCCCTCCACTTT.

The rearrangement links TRBV24-1 to TRBJ2-7; 9 bases align to TRBD1. V gave up 5 bases and J gave up 0 bases; unmatched junction bases: 4. CDR1 and CDR2 (germline): KGHDR, SFDVKD. This CDR3 region has 15 residues. CDR3 in amino acids: CATSASGQGSYEQYF. CDR3 coding DNA: TGTGCCACCAGTGCCTCGGGACAGGGCTCCTACGAGCAGTACTTC.

This clone has ten or more counts. The rearrangement links TRBV7-9 to TRBJ2-4; 9 bases match TRBD1. The CDR3 extends over 15 amino acids. Trimming at V came to 2 bases and at J to 7 bases, leaving 6 bases not matched to a gene. Germline lookup yields CDR1 SEHNR and CDR2 FQNEAQ (reference sequence). The CDR3, as DNA: TGTGCCAGCAGCTTAACAGGGGGCTCGGGGAACATTCAGTACTTC. Its protein is CASSLTGGSGNIQYF.